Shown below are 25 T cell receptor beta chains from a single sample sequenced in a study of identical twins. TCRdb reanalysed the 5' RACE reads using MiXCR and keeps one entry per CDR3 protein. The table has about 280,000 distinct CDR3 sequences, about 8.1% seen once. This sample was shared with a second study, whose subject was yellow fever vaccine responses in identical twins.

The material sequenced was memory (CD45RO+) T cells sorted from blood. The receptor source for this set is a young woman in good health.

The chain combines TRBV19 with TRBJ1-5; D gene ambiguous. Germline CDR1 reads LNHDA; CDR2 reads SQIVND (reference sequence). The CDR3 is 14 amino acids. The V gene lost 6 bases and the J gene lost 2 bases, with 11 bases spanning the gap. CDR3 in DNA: TGTGCCAGTAGAAATCCCGTAGGCAATCAGCCCCAGCATTTT. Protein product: CASRNPVGNQPQHF.

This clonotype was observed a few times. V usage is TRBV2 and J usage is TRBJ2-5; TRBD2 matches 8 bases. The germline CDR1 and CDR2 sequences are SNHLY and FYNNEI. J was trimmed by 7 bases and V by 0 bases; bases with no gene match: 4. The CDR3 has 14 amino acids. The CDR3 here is CASSEASGEGTQYF. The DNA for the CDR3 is TGTGCCAGCAGTGAAGCTAGCGGGGAGGGGACCCAGTACTTC. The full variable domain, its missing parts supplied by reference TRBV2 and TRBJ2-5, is EPEVTQTPSHQVTQMGQEVILRCVPISNHLYFYWYRQILGQKVEFLVSFYNNEISEKSEIFDDQFSVERPDGSNFTLKIRSTKLEDSAMYFCASSEASGEGTQYFGPGTRLLVL.

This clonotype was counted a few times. The CDR3 DNA follows: TGTGCCAGCAGTGAAGGGAGGCGTATTAACACCGGGGAGCTGTTTTTT. It encodes CASSEGRRINTGELFF. This chain joins TRBV6-1 and TRBJ2-2; weak D call: TRBD2 (5 bases). Trimming shortened V by 1 base and J by 2 bases, and 11 bases separated the two germline ends. Looked up from germline, CDR1 is MNHNS and CDR2 is SASEGT. The CDR3 runs 16 residues.

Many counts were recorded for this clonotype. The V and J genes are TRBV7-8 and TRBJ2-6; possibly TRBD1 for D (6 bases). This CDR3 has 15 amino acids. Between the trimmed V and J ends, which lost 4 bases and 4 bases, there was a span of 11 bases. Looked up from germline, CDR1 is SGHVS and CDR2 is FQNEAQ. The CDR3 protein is CASSSGQTGANVLTF. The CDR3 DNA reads TGTGCCAGCAGCTCCGGACAGACCGGGGCCAACGTCCTGACTTTC.

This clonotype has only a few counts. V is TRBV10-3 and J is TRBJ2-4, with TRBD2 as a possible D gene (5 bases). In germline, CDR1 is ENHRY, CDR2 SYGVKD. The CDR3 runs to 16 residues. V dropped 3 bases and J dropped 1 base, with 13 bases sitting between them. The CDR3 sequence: CAISDRPREAKNIQYF. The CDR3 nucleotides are TGTGCCATCAGTGACAGACCTAGGGAGGCCAAAAACATTCAGTACTTC.

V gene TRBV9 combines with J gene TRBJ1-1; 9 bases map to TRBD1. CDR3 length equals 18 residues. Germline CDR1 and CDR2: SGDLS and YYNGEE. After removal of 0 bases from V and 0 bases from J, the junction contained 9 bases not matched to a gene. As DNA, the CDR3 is TGTGCCAGCAGCGTAGGCTCAAGACAGGGGGACCTGAACACTGAAGCTTTCTTT. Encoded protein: CASSVGSRQGDLNTEAFF.

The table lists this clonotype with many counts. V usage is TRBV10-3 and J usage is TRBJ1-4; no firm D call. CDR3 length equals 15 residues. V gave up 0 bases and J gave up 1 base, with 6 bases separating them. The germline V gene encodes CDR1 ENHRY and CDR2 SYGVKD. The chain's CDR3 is CAISESGVTNEKLFF. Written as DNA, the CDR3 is TGTGCCATCAGTGAGTCAGGTGTAACTAATGAAAAACTGTTTTTT.

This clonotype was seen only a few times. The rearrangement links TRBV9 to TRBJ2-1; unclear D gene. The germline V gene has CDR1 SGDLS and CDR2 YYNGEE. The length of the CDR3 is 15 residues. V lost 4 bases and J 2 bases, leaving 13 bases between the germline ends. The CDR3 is CASSPWGTTYNEQFF. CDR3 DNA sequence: TGTGCCAGCAGCCCTTGGGGAACCACCTACAATGAGCAGTTCTTC.

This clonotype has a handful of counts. This chain's CDR3 is CASSAGHGGTDTQYF. DNA for the CDR3: TGCGCCAGCAGCGCCGGACACGGGGGCACAGATACGCAGTATTTT. This chain joins TRBV5-1 and TRBJ2-3; D possibly uses TRBD1 or TRBD2 (5 bases each). The CDR3 sequence is 15 residues long. Germline assignment: CDR1 SGHRS and CDR2 YFSETQ. V lost 4 bases, J lost 1 base, and 13 bases lay in between.

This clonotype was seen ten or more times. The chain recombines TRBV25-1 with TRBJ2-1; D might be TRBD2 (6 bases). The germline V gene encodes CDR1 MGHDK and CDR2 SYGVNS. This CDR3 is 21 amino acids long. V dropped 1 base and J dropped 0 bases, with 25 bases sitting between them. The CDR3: CASSESAGTFGVHSSYNEQFF. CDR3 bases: TGTGCCAGCAGTGAATCCGCGGGGACGTTCGGGGTTCACAGCTCCTACAATGAGCAGTTCTTC.

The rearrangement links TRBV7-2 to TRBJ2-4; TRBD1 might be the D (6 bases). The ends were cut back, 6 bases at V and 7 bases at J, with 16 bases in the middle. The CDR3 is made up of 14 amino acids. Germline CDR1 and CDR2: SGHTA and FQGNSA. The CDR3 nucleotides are TGTGCCAGCAGTCCTTCCCGGGACATTAACATTCAGTACTTC. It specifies CASSPSRDINIQYF.

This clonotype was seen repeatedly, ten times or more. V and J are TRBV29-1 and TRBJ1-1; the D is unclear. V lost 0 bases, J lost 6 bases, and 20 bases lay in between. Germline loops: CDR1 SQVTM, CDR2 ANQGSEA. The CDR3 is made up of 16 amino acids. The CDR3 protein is CSVEDWPPFGEAEAFF. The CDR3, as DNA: TGCAGCGTTGAAGATTGGCCTCCCTTTGGGGAGGCTGAAGCTTTCTTT.

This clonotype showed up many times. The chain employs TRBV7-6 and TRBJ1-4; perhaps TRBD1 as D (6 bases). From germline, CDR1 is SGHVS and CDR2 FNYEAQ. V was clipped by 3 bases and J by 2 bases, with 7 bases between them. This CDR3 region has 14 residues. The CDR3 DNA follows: TGTGCCAGCAGCTTCGGGGGCACTAATGAAAAACTGTTTTTT. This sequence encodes CASSFGGTNEKLFF.

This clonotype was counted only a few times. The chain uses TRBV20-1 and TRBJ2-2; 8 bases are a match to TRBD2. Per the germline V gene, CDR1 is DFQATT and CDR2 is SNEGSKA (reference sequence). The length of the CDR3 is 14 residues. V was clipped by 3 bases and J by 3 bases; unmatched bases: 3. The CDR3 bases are TGCAGTGCTAGTCGGGGGGGCGACACCGGGGAGCTGTTTTTT. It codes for CSASRGGDTGELFF.

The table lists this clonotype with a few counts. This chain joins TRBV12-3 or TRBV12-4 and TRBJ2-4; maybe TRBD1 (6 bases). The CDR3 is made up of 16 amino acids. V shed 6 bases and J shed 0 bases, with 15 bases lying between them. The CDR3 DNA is TGTGCCAGCAGCATTACAGGGCTTAAAGCCAAAAACATTCAGTACTTC. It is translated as CASSITGLKAKNIQYF.

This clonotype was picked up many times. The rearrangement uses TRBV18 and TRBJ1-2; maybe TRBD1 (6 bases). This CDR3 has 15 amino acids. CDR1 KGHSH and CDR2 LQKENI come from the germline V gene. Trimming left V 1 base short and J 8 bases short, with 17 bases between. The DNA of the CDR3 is TGTGCCAGCTCACCACTAACCGGGACATCCGAGGGCTACACCTTC. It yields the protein CASSPLTGTSEGYTF.

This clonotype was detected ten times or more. CDR3 DNA sequence: TGCGCCAGCAACAGCGGGGGGGCTCTCGCAGATACGCAGTATTTT. Amino acid sequence: CASNSGGALADTQYF. This chain uses TRBV5-1 with TRBJ2-3, with 10 bases matching TRBD2. Germline values: CDR1 SGHRS, CDR2 YFSETQ. J lost 4 bases, V lost 6 bases, and 8 bases had no gene match. The CDR3 runs 15 residues. The full variable domain, with the rest looked up from reference TRBV5-1 and TRBJ2-3, is KAGVTQTPRYLIKTRGQQVTLSCSPISGHRSVSWYQQTPGQGLQFLFEYFSETQRNKGNFPGRFSGRQFSNSRSEMNVSTLELGDSALYLCASNSGGALADTQYFGPGTRLTVL.

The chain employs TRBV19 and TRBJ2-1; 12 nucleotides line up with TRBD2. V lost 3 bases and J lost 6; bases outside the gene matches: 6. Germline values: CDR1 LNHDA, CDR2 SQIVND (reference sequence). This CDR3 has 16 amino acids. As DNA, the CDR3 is TGTGCCAGTAGTATGACTAGCGGGAGTGGGAGCAATGAGCAGTTCTTC. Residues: CASSMTSGSGSNEQFF.

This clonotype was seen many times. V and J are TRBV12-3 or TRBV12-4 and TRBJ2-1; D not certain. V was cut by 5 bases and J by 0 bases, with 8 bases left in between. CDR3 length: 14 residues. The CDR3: CASSARHSYNEQFF. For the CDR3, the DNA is TGTGCCAGCAGTGCGAGGCACTCCTACAATGAGCAGTTCTTC.

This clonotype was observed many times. This chain's CDR3 is CASSQTVGTYNEQFF. DNA of the CDR3: TGTGCCAGCAGCCAGACAGTTGGGACCTACAATGAGCAGTTCTTC. The chain uses TRBV3-1 and TRBJ2-1, with D maybe TRBD1 (5 bases). Germline V CDR1 and CDR2: LGHDT, YNNKEL (reference sequence). The CDR3 has 15 amino acids. Trimming stripped 3 bases from V and 2 bases from J, with 11 bases between.

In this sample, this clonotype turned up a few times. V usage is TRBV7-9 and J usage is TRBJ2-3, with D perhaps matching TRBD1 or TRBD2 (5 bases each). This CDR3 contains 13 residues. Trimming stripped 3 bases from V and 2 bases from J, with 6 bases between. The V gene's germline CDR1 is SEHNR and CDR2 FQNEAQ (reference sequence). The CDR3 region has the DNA TGTGCCAGCAGCTTCGGGACCACAGATACGCAGTATTTT. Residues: CASSFGTTDTQYF.

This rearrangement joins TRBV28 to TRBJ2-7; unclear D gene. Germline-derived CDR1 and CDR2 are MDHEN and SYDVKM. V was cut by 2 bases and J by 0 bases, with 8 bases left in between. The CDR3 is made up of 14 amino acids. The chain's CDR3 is CASSLGLNSYEQYV. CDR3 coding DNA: TGTGCCAGCAGTTTAGGCCTAAACTCCTACGAGCAGTACGTC.

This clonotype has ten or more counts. In DNA form, the CDR3 reads TGTGCCAGCAGTGTCGGGACTCAAGAGACCCAGTACTTC. It codes for CASSVGTQETQYF. The J gene is TRBJ2-5, the V gene TRBV6-1; weak D call: TRBD2 (6 bases). The CDR3 covers 13 residues. V was clipped by 4 bases and J by 2 bases, with 8 bases between them. Germline assignment: CDR1 MNHNS and CDR2 SASEGT.

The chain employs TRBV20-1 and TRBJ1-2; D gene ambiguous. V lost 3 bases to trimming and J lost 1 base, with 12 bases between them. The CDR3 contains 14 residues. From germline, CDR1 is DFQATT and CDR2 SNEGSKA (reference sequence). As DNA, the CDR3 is TGCAGTGCTAGCCAATTGACAAGTAACTATGGCTACACCTTC. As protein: CSASQLTSNYGYTF.

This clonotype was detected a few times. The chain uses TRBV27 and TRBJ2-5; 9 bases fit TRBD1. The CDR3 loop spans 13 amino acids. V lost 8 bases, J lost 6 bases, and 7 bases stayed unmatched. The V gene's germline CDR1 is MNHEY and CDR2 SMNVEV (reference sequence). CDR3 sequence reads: CASARDRAQTQYF. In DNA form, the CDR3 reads TGTGCCAGCGCACGGGACAGGGCACAGACCCAGTACTTC.